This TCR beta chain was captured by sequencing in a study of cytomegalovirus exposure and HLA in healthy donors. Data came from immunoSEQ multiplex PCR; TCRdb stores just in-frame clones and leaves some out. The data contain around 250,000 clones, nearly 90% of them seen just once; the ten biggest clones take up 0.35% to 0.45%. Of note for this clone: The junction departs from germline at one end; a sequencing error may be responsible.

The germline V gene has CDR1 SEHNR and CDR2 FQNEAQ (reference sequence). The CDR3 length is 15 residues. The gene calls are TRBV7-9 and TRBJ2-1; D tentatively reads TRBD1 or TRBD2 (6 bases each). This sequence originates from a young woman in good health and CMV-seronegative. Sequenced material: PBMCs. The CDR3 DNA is TGTGCCAGCAGGTTAGCGGACAGCTCCTACAATGAGCAGTTCTTC. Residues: CASRLADSSYNEQFF.